This T cell receptor (beta chain) derives from a study of shared clonotypes between healthy human individuals. The overall study: Three men and a couple of women, aged 18 to 49, were donors. Researchers assigned three CD4 naive, three CD4 memory, two CD8 naive and one CD8 memory plate to each donor. Regarding the study as a whole: Four donors had about 5% of their naive CD4 clonotypes in common.

Trimming shortened V by 4 bases and J by 2 bases, and 14 bases separated the two germline ends. This CDR3 has 15 residues. Germline CDR1 and CDR2: SGHRS and YFSETQ. The naive CD8 population came from CD45RO-negative cells selected for CCR7, without terminally differentiated effector memory CD45RA+ cells. Details on this clone: Antigen unknown.

Genomic DNA (from each subset) was split evenly across several immunoSEQ plates. Data came from immunoSEQ multiplex PCR; TCRdb stores just in-frame clones and leaves some out. The sample yields millions of clones, 85% to 95% seen once. The sequenced material came from naive CD8+ T cells from PBMCs. The chain recombines TRBV5-1 with TRBJ2-3; D gene ambiguous. The origin of this receptor is a man between 18 and 35 years old in good health. Some clones in this sample may be carry-over from other donors' samples. CDR3 sequence (DNA): TGCGCCAGCAGCCGTCCGGGCGAATTCACAGATACGCAGTATTTT. It is translated as CASSRPGEFTDTQYF.